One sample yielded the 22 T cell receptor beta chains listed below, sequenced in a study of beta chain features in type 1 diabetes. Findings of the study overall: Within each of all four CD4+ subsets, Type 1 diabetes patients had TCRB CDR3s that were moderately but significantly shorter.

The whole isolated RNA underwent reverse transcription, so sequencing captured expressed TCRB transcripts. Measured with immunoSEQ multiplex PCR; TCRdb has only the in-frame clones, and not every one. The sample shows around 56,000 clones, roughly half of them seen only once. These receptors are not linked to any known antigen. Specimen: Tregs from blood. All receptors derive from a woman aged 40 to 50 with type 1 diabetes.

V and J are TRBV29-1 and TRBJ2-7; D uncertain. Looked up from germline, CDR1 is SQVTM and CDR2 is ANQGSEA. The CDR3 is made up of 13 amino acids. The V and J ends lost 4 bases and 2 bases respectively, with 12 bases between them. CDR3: CSVGNSFAYEQYF. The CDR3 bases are TGCAGCGTTGGTAACAGCTTTGCCTACGAGCAGTACTTC.

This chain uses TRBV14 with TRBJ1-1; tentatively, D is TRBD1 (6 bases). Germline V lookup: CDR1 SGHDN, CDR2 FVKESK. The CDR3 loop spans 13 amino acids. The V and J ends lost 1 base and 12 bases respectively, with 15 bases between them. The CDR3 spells CASSQAPDRPTFF. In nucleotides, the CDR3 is TGTGCCAGCAGCCAAGCCCCTGACAGGCCAACTTTCTTT.

The chain's CDR3 is CASTWAGGNQPQHF. CDR3 nucleotide sequence: TGTGCCAGCACCTGGGCGGGGGGAAATCAGCCCCAGCATTTT. This rearrangement joins TRBV7-2 to TRBJ1-5; D is possibly TRBD1 (5 bases). With 7 bases removed from V and 4 bases from J, the gap between germline ends came to 14 bases. CDR3 length equals 14 residues. From germline, CDR1 is SGHTA and CDR2 FQGNSA.

The CDR3 loop reads CSAGRQAQHF. The DNA of the CDR3 is TGCAGTGCCGGAAGGCAGGCCCAGCATTTT. The chain uses TRBV20-1 and TRBJ1-5; D gene unclear. Germline V lookup: CDR1 DFQATT, CDR2 SNEGSKA (reference sequence). Trimming pared 6 bases from V and 11 bases from J, leaving 11 bases between. This CDR3 contains 10 residues.

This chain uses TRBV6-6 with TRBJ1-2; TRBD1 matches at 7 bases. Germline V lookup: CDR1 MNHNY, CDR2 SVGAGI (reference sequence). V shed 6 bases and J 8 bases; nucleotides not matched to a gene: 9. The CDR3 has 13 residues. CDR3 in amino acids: CASSPAGGMGYTF. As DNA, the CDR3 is TGTGCCAGCAGCCCCGCAGGGGGAATGGGCTACACCTTC.

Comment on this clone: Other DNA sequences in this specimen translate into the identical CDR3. The CDR3 is CASSQGGTGGSAGGDTQYF. Written as DNA, the CDR3 is TGTGCCAGCAGCCAAGGAGGTACAGGGGGCTCAGCGGGGGGAGATACGCAGTATTTT. V usage is TRBV4-2 and J usage is TRBJ2-3; D is possibly TRBD1 or TRBD2 (9 bases each). Germline lookup yields CDR1 LGHNA and CDR2 YNFKEQ. The CDR3 sequence is 19 residues long. The V and J ends lost 1 base and 5 bases respectively, with 25 bases between them.

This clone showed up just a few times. The DNA of the CDR3 is TGTGCCTGGAGGGGGCTGAACACCGGGGAGCTGTTTTTT. Residues: CAWRGLNTGELFF. V and J are TRBV30 and TRBJ2-2; D perhaps matches TRBD1 (5 bases). Deletions cut 3 bases from V and 1 base from J, with 6 bases between. The CDR3 consists of 13 residues. Germline CDR1 and CDR2: GTSNPN and SVGIG (reference sequence).

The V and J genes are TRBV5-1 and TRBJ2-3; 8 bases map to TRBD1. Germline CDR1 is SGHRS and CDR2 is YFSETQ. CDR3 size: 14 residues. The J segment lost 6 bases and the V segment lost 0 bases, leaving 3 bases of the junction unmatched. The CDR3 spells CASSLAQGADTQYF. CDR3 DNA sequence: TGCGCCAGCAGCTTGGCCCAGGGGGCTGATACGCAGTATTTT.

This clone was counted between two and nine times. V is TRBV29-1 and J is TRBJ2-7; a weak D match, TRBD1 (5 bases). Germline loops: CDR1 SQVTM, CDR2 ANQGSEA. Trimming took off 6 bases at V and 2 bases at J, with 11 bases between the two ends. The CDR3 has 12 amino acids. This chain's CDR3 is CSVGLTTYEQYF. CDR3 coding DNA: TGCAGCGTGGGGCTGACAACCTACGAGCAGTACTTC.

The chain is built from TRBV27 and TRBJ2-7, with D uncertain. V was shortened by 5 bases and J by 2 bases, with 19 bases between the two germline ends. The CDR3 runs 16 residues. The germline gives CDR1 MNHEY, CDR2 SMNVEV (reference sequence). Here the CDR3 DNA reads TGTGCCAGCAGTCCCCAAGCGATTCAACTTACCTACGAGCAGTACTTC. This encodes CASSPQAIQLTYEQYF.

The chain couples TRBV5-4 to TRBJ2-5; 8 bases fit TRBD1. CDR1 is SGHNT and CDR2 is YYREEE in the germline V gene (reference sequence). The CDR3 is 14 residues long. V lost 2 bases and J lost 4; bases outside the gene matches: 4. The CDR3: CASSFRGPGETQYF. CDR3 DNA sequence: TGTGCCAGCAGCTTCAGGGGGCCGGGAGAGACCCAGTACTTC.

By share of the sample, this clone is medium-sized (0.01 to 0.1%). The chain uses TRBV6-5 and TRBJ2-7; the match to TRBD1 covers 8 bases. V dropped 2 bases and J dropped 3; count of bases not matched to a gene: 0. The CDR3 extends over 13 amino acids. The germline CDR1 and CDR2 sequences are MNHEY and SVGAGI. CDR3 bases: TGTGCCAGCAGTTACGGGACAGGCTACGAGCAGTACTTC. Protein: CASSYGTGYEQYF.

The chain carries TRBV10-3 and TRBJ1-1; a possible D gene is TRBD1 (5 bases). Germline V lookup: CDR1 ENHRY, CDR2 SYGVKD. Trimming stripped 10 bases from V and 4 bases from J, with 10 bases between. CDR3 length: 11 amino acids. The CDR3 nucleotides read TGTGCCACCAGACAGACCACTGAAGCTTTCTTT. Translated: CATRQTTEAFF.

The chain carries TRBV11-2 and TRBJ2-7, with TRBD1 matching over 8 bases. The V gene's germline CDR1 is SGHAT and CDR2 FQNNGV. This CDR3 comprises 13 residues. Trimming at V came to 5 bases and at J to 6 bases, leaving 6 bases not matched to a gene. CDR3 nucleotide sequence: TGTGCCAGCAGCCAGGACAGGGCTGGCGAGCAGTACTTC. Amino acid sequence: CASSQDRAGEQYF.

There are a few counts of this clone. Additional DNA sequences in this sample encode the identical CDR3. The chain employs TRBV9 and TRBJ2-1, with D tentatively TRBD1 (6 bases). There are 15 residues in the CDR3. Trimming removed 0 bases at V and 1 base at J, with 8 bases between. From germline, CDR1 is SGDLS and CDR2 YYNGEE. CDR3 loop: CASSVEGGSYNEQFF. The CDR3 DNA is TGTGCCAGCAGCGTAGAAGGGGGTTCCTACAATGAGCAGTTCTTC. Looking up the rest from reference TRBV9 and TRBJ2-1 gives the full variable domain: DSGVTQTPKHLITATGQRVTLRCSPRSGDLSVYWYQQSLDQGLQFLIQYYNGEERAKGNILERFSAQQFPDLHSELNLSSLELGDSALYFCASSVEGGSYNEQFFGPGTRLTVL.

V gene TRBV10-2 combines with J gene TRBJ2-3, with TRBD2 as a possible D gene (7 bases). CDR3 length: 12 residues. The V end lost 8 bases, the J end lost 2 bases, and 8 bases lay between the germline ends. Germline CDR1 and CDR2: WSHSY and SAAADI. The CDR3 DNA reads TGCGCCAGCGGGGGGGCCACAGATACGCAGTATTTT. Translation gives CASGGATDTQYF.

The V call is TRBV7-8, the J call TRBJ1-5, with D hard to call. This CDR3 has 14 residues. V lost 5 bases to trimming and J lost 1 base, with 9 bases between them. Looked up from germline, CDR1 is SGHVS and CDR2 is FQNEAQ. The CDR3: CASSHSSSNQPQHF. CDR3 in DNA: TGTGCCAGCAGCCATAGTTCCAGCAATCAGCCCCAGCATTTT.

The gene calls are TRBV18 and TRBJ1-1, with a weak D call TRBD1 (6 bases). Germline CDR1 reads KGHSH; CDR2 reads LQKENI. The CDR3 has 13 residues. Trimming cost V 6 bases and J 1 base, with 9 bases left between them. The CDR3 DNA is TGTGCCAGCTCGGACAGAGAGAACACTGAAGCTTTCTTT. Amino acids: CASSDRENTEAFF.

The chain's CDR3 is CAISESTENIQYF. The DNA of the CDR3 is TGTGCCATCAGTGAGTCCACAGAAAACATTCAGTACTTC. The chain carries TRBV10-3 and TRBJ2-4; unclear D gene. The germline V gene encodes CDR1 ENHRY and CDR2 SYGVKD. The CDR3 is 13 amino acids. Trimming took off 0 bases at V and 5 bases at J, with 5 bases between the two ends.

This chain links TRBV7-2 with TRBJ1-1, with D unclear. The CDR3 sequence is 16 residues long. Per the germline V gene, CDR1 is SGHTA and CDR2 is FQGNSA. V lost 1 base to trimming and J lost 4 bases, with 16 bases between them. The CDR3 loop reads CASSLGWSTGSTEAFF. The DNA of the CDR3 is TGTGCCAGCAGCTTAGGATGGAGTACGGGGAGCACTGAAGCTTTCTTT.

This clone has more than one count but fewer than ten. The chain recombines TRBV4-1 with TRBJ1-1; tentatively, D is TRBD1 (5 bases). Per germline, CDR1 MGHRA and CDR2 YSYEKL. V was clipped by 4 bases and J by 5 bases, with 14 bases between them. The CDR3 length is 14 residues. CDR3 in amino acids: CASSPTWGETEAFF. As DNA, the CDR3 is TGCGCCAGCAGCCCGACTTGGGGGGAGACTGAAGCTTTCTTT.

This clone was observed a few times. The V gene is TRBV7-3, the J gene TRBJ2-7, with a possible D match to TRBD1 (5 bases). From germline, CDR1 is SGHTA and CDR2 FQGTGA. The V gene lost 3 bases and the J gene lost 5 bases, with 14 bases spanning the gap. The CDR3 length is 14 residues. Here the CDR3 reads CASSFGRVLDEQYF. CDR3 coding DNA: TGTGCCAGCAGCTTTGGCAGGGTTTTGGACGAGCAGTACTTC.